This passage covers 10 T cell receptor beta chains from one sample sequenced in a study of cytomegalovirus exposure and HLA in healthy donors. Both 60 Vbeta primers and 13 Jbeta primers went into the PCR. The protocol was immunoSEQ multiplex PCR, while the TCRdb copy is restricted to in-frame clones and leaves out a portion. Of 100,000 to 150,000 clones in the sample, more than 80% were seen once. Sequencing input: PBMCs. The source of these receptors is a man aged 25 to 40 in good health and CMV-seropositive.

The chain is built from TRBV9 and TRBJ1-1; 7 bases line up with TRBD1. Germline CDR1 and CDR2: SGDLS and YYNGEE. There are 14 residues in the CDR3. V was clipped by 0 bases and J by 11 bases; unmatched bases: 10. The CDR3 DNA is TGTGCCAGCAGCGTAGATTTGGACAGGCGAACGGCTTTCTTT. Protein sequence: CASSVDLDRRTAFF. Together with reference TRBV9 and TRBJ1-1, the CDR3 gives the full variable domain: DSGVTQTPKHLITATGQRVTLRCSPRSGDLSVYWYQQSLDQGLQFLIQYYNGEERAKGNILERFSAQQFPDLHSELNLSSLELGDSALYFCASSVDLDRRTAFFGQGTRLTVV.

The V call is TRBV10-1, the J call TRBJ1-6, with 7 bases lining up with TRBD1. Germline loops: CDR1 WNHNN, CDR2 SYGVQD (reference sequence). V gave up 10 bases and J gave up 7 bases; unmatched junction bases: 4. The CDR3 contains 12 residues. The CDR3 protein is CATSTGNSPLHF. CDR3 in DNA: TGCGCCACCTCGACAGGGAATTCACCCCTCCACTTT.

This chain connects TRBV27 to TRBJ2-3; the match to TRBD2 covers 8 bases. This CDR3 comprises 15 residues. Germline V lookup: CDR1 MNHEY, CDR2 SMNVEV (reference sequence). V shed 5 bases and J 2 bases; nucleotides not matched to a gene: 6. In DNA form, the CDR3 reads TGTGCCAGCAGTCCCGGGAGGGATTACACAGATACGCAGTATTTT. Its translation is CASSPGRDYTDTQYF.

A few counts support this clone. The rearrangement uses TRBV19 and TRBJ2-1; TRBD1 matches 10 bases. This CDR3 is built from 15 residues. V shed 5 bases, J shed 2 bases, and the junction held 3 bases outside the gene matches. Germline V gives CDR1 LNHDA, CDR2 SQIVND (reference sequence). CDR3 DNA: TGTGCCAGTAGTGCGGGACAGGGGACCTACAATGAGCAGTTCTTC. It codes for CASSAGQGTYNEQFF. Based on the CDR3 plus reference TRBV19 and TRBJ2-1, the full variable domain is DGGITQSPKYLFRKEGQNVTLSCEQNLNHDAMYWYRQDPGQGLRLIYYSQIVNDFQKGDIAEGYSVSREKKESFPLTVTSAQKNPTAFYLCASSAGQGTYNEQFFGPGTRLTVL.

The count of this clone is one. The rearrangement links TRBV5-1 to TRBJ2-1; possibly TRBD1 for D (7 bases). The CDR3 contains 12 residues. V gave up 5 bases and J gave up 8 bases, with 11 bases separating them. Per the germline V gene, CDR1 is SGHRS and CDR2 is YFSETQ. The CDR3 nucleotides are TGCGCCAGCAGGCAGGGGGAGGATGAGCAGTTCTTC. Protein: CASRQGEDEQFF.

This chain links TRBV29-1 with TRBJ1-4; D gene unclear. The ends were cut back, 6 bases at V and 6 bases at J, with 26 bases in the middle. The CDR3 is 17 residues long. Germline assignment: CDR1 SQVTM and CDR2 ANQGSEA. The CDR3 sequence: CSVLFPDLSGRYEKLFF. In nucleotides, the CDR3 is TGCAGCGTCCTATTCCCCGATCTATCAGGTCGATATGAAAAACTGTTTTTT.

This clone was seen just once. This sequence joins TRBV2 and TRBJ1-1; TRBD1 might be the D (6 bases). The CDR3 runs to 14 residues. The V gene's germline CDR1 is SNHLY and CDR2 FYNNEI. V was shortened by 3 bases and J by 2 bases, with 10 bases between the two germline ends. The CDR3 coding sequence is TGTGCCAGCAGTGAGGACAGACTAAACACTGAAGCTTTCTTT. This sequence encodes CASSEDRLNTEAFF.

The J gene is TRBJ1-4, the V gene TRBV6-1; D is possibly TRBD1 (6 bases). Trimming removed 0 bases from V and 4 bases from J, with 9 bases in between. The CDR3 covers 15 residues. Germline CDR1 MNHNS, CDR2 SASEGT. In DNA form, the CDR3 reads TGTGCCAGCAGTGAAGCGGGGGGGCTTAATGAAAAACTGTTTTTT. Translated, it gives CASSEAGGLNEKLFF.

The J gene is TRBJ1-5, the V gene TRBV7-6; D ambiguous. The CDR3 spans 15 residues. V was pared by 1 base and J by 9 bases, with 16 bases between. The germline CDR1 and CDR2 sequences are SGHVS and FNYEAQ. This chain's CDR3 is CASSLEAGALLPQHF. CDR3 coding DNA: TGTGCCAGCAGCTTAGAGGCGGGTGCCTTGCTGCCCCAGCATTTT.

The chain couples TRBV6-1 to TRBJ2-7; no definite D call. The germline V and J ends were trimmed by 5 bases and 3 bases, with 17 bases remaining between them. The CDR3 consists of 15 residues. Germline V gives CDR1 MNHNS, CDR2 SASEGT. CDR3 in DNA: TGTGCCAGCAGTATCCTTAAACAGAAAGACTACGAGCAGTACTTC. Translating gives CASSILKQKDYEQYF.